This T cell receptor beta chain was found in a study of T-cell reconstitution after alpha-beta-depleted transplantation in children. Study conclusions and caveats: Some patients' high day-60 TCRbeta diversity was traced to surviving recipient T cells and thymic progenitors. A year post-transplant, T-cell counts and diversity derived mostly from newly produced T cells. Several hundred expanded graft clones reportedly supplied alpha-beta T cells about two months after transplant.

Unique molecular identifiers were incorporated when the TCRbeta library was constructed. TCRdb independently ran MiXCR on the PCR reads; one entry per CDR3 protein. This table has about 460,000 distinct CDR3 sequences, more than 9.5% appearing once. Trimming cost V 0 bases and J 5 bases; bases outside gene matches: 6. The CDR3 has 15 residues. Germline V gene data show CDR1 as SEHNR and CDR2 as FQNEAQ (reference sequence). This clonotype appeared a few times. Its antigen is still unknown. The V call is TRBV7-9, the J call TRBJ1-2, with TRBD1 matching over 7 bases. The input for sequencing was PBMCs, mostly from graft donor cells, taken 180 days after TCRalphabeta/CD19-depleted stem cell transplant. This TCR came from a female patient under 10 years old who had a stem cell transplant for aplastic anemia, so the T cells may come from the graft donor. Written as DNA, the CDR3 is TGTGCCAGCAGCTTAGCAGGGGGCGAGTCTTATGGCTACACCTTC. This sequence encodes CASSLAGGESYGYTF.